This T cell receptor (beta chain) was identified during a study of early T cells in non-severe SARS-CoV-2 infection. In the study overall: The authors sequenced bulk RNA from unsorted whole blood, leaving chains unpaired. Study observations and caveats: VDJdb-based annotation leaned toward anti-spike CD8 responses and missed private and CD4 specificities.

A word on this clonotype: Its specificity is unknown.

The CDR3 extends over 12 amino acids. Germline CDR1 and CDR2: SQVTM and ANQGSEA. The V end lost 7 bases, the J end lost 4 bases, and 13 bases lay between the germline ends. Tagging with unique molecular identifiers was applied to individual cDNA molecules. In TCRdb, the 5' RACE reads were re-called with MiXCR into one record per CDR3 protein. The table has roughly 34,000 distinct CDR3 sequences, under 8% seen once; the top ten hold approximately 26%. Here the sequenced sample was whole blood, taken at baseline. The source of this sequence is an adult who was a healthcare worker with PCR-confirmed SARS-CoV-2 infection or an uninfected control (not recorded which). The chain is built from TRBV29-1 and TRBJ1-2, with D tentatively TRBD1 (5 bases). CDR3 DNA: TGCAGCGCCTATGGCGGGGCCTATGGCTACACCTTC. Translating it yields CSAYGGAYGYTF.